This TCR beta chain was found in a study of blood T cell repertoires in COVID-19. About the study: The United States, Italy and Spain were the sources of the acute and convalescent COVID-19 samples. T cells, B-cell-depleted T cells, or PBMCs provided the cDNA or gDNA that served as material.

Germline V gene sequence: CDR1 SGHRS, CDR2 YFSETQ. Trimming removed 2 bases from V and 7 bases from J, with 7 bases in between. The CDR3 totals 12 residues. Original processing notes: Reference gene primer amplification gave estimated nucleated cell counts. Using immunoSEQ multiplex PCR, the repertoire was profiled, and TCRdb retains in-frame clones only, with some absent. V and J calls and clone size are given by that table; D and trimming were obtained from the DNA. The data contain 150,000 or so clones, over 65% of them singletons. The source material was peripheral blood. The receptor comes from an elderly man with acute or convalescent COVID-19. The V call is TRBV5-1, the J call TRBJ1-3; D is undetermined. The CDR3 protein is CASSLGGNTIYF. CDR3 sequence (DNA): TGCGCCAGCAGCTTAGGAGGGAACACCATATATTTT.